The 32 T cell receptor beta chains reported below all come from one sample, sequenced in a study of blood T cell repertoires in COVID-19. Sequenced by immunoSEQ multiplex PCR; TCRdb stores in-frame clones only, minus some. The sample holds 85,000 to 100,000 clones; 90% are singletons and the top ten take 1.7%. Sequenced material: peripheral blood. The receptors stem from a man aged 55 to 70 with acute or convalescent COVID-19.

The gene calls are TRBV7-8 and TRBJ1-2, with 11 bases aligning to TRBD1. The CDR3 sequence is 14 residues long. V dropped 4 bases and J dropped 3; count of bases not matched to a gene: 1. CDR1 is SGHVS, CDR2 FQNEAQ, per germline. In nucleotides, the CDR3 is TGTGCCAGCAGCTCGGGACAGGGGGACTATGGCTACACCTTC. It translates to CASSSGQGDYGYTF.

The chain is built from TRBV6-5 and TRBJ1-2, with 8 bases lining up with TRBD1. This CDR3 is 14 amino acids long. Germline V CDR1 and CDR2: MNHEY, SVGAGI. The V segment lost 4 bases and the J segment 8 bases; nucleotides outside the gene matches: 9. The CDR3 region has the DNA TGTGCCAGCAGTTCCCGGACAGGGCTTGAGGGCTACACCTTC. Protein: CASSSRTGLEGYTF.

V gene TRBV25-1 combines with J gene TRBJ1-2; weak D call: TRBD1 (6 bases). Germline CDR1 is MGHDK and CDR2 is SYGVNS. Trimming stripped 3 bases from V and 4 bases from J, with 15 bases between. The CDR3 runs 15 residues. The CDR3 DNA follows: TGTGCCAGCAGTGATGGGGACCGGACAGTCTATGGCTACACCTTC. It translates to CASSDGDRTVYGYTF.

The CDR3 nucleotides read TGTGCCAGCCTGCAGGGCCCCAGGTATGGCTACACCTTC. This sequence encodes CASLQGPRYGYTF. The chain is built from TRBV2 and TRBJ1-2, with D possibly being TRBD1 (5 bases). The germline CDR1 and CDR2 sequences are SNHLY and FYNNEI. Trimming shortened V by 8 bases and J by 5 bases, and 15 bases separated the two germline ends. The CDR3 is 13 amino acids.

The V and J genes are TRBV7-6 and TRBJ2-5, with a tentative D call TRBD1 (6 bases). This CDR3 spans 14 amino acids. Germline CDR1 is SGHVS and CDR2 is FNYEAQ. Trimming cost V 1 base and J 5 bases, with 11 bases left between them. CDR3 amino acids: CASSLGQEVETQYF. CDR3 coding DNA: TGTGCCAGCAGCTTAGGACAGGAGGTGGAGACCCAGTACTTC.

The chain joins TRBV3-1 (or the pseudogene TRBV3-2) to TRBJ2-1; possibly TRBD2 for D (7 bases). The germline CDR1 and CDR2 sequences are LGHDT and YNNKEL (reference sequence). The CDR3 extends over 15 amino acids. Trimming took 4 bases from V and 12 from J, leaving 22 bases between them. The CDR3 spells CASSPRGGRGRSQFF. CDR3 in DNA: TGTGCCAGCAGCCCCAGGGGCGGGCGGGGGCGGTCGCAGTTCTTC.

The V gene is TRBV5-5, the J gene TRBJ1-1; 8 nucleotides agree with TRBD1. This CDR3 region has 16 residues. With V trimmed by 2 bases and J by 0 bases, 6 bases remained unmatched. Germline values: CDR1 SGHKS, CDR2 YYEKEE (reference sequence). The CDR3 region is CASSFGQGHMNTEAFF. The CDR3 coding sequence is TGTGCCAGCAGCTTTGGACAGGGACACATGAACACTGAAGCTTTCTTT.

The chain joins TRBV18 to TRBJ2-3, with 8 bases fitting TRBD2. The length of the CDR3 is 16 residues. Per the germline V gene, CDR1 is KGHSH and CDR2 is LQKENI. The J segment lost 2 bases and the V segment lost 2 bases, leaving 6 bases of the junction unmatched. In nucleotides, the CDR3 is TGTGCCAGCTCACCAACCTTAGCGGGATACACAGATACGCAGTATTTT. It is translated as CASSPTLAGYTDTQYF.

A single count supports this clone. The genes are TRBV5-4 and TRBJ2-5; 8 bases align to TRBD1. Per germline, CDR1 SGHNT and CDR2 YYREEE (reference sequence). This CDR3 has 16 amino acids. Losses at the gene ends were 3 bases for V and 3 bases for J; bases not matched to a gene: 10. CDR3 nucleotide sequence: TGTGCCAGCAGCTCGGCCGTGACAGGGGTGGAAGAGACCCAGTACTTC. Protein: CASSSAVTGVEETQYF.

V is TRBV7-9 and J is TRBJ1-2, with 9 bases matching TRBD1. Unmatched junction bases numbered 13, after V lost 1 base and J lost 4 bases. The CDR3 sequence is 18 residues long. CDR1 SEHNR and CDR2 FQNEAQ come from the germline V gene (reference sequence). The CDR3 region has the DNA TGTGCCAGCAGCTTAGTGGGGGACAGGGTCCGCCTAGGCTATGGCTACACCTTC. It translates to CASSLVGDRVRLGYGYTF.

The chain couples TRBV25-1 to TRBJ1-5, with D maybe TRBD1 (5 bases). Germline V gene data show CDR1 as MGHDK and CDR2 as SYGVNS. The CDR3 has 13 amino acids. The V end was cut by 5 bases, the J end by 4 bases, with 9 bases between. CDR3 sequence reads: CASSYGGNQPQHF. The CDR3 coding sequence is TGTGCCAGCAGTTATGGGGGGAATCAGCCCCAGCATTTT. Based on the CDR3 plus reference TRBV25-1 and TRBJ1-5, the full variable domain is EADIYQTPRYLVIGTGKKITLECSQTMGHDKMYWYQQDPGMELHLIHYSYGVNSTEKGDLSSESTVSRIRTEHFPLTLESARPSHTSQYLCASSYGGNQPQHFGDGTRLSIL.

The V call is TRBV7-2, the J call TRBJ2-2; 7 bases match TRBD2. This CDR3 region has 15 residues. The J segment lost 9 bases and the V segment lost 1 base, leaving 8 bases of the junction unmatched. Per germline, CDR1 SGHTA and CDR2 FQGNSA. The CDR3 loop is CASSLVGGNTRELFF. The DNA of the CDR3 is TGTGCCAGCAGCTTAGTCGGGGGGAATACGCGGGAGCTGTTTTTT.

For the CDR3, the DNA is TGCGCCAGCAGCTTGGCTACAGGATTTAACTATGGCTACACCTTC. This translates into CASSLATGFNYGYTF. The chain carries TRBV5-1 and TRBJ1-2; weak D call: TRBD1 (5 bases). This CDR3 region has 15 residues. CDR1 SGHRS and CDR2 YFSETQ come from the germline V gene. Trimming removed 0 bases from V and 1 base from J, with 10 bases in between.

The CDR3 DNA follows: TGTGCCAGCAGGGGTAAGGGGGATACGCAGTATTTT. The encoded protein is CASRGKGDTQYF. This chain uses TRBV6-5 with TRBJ2-3; a weak D match, TRBD1 (5 bases). Per the germline V gene, CDR1 is MNHEY and CDR2 is SVGAGI. The CDR3 spans 12 residues. Trimming pared 6 bases from V and 6 bases from J, leaving 10 bases between.

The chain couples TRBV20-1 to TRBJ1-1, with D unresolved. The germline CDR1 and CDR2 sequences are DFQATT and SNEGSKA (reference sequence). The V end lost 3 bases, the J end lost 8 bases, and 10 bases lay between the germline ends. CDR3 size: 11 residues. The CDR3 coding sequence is TGCAGTGCTAGTGCGGGAAGGGAAGCTTTCTTT. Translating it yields CSASAGREAFF.

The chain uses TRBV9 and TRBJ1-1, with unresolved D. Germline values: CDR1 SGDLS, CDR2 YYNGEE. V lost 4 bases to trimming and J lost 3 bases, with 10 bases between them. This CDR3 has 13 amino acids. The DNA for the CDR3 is TGTGCCAGCAGCCCCGGAGTCGACACTGAAGCTTTCTTT. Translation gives CASSPGVDTEAFF.

The CDR3 nucleotides read TGTGCCAGCAGTACGACAGGGCCTGAAGCTTTCTTT. Translated, it gives CASSTTGPEAFF. V gene TRBV2 combines with J gene TRBJ1-1, with TRBD1 matching over 7 bases. CDR3 size: 12 residues. Germline lookup yields CDR1 SNHLY and CDR2 FYNNEI. V lost 5 bases and J lost 6; bases outside the gene matches: 3.

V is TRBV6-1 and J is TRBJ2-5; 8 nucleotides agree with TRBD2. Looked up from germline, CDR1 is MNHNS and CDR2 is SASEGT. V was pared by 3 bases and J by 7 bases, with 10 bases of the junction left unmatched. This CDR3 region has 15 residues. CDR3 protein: CASSEGSGVRGTQYF. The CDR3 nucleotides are TGTGCCAGCAGTGAGGGTAGCGGGGTTCGGGGGACCCAGTACTTC.

This CDR3 is CASTPSRGNVNTGELFF. CDR3 nucleotide sequence: TGTGCCAGCACCCCCTCGAGGGGGAACGTGAACACCGGGGAGCTGTTTTTT. The chain combines TRBV11-2 with TRBJ2-2; D possibly corresponds to TRBD1 (6 bases). The CDR3 sequence is 17 residues long. Germline CDR1 and CDR2: SGHAT and FQNNGV. The V end lost 7 bases, the J end lost 1 base, and 19 bases lay between the germline ends. Filled out from reference TRBV11-2 and TRBJ2-2, the complete variable domain reads EAGVAQSPRYKIIEKRQSVAFWCNPISGHATLYWYQQILGQGPKLLIQFQNNGVVDDSQLPKDRFSAERLKGVDSTLKIQPAKLEDSAVYLCASTPSRGNVNTGELFFGEGSRLTVL.

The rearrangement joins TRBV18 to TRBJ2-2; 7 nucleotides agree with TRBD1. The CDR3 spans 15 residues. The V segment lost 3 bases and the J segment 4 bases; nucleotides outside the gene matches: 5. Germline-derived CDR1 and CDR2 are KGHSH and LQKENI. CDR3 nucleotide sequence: TGTGCCAGCTCACCCGGACAGGTAGCCACCGGGGAGCTGTTTTTT. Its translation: CASSPGQVATGELFF. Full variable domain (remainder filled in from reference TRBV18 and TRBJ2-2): NAGVMQNPRHLVRRRGQEARLRCSPMKGHSHVYWYRQLPEEGLKFMVYLQKENIIDESGMPKERFSAEFPKEGPSILRIQQVVRGDSAAYFCASSPGQVATGELFFGEGSRLTVL.

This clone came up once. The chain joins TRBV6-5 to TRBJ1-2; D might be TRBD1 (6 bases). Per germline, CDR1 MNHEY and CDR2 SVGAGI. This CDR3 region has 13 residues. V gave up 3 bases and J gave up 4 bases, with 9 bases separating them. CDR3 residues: CASSYKDSYGYTF. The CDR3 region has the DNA TGTGCCAGCAGTTATAAGGACAGCTATGGCTACACCTTC.

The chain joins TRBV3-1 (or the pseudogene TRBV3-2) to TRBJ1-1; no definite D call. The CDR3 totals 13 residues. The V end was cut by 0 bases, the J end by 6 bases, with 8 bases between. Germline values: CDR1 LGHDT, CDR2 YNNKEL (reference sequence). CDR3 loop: CASSQDLQSEAFF. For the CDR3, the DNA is TGTGCCAGCAGCCAAGATTTACAGTCTGAAGCTTTCTTT.

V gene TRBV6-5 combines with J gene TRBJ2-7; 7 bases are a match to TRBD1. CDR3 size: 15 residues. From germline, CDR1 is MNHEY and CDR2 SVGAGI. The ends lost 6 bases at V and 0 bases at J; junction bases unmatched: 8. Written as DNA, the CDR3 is TGTGCCAGCAGGGGACCGGGACAGCTCTCCTACGAGCAGTACTTC. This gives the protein CASRGPGQLSYEQYF.

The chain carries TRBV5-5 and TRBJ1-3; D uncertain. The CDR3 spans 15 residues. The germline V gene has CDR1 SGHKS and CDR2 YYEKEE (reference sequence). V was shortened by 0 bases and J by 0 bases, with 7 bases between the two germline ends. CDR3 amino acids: CASSLAGYSGNTIYF. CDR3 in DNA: TGTGCCAGCAGCTTGGCGGGTTACTCTGGAAACACCATATATTTT.

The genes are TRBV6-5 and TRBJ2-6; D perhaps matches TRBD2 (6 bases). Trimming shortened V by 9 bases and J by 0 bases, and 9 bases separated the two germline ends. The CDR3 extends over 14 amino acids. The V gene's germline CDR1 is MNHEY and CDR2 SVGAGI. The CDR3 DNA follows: TGTGCCAGTACCGGGAGCTCTGGGGCCAACGTCCTGACTTTC. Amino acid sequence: CASTGSSGANVLTF.

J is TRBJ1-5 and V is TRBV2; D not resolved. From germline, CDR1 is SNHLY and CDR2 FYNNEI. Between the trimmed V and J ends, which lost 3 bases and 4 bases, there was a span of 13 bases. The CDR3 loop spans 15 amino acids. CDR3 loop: CASSDAALINQPQHF. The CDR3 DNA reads TGTGCCAGCAGTGACGCAGCGTTGATAAATCAGCCCCAGCATTTT.

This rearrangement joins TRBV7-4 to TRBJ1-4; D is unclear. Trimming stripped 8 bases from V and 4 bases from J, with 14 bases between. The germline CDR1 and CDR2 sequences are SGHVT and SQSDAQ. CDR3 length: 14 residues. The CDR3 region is CASLTGRYNEKLFF. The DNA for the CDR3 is TGTGCCAGCCTAACCGGCAGGTATAATGAAAAACTGTTTTTT.

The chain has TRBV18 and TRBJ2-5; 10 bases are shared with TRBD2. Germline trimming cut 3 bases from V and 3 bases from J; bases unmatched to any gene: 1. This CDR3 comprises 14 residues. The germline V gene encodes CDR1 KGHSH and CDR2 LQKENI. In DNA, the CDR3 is TGTGCCAGCTCACCCGGACTAGCGGAAGAGACCCAGTACTTC. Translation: CASSPGLAEETQYF.

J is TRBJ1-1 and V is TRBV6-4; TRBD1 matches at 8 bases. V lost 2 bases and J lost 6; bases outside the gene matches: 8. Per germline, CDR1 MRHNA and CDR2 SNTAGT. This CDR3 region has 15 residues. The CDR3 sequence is CASSDRQGTNAEAFF. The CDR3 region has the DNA TGTGCCAGCAGTGACCGACAGGGGACCAACGCTGAAGCTTTCTTT.

This chain's CDR3 is CASSRRDSQILAKNIQYF. The CDR3 DNA reads as TGTGCCAGCAGCCGCAGGGACAGTCAGATACTAGCCAAAAACATTCAGTACTTC. V gene TRBV5-6 combines with J gene TRBJ2-4; 7 bases map to TRBD1. V was pared by 4 bases and J by 0 bases, with 13 bases of the junction left unmatched. The CDR3 loop spans 18 amino acids. CDR1 SGHDT and CDR2 YYEEEE come from the germline V gene. Full variable domain (remainder filled in from reference TRBV5-6 and TRBJ2-4): DAGVTQSPTHLIKTRGQQVTLRCSPKSGHDTVSWYQQALGQGPQFIFQYYEEEERQRGNFPDRFSGHQFPNYSSELNVNALLLGDSALYLCASSRRDSQILAKNIQYFGAGTRLSVL.

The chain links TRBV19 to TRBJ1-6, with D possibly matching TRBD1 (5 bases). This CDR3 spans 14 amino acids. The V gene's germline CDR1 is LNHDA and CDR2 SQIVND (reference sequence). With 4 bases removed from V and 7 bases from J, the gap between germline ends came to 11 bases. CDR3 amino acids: CASSRREGNSPLHF. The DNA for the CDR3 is TGTGCCAGTAGTAGGAGGGAGGGGAATTCACCCCTCCACTTT.

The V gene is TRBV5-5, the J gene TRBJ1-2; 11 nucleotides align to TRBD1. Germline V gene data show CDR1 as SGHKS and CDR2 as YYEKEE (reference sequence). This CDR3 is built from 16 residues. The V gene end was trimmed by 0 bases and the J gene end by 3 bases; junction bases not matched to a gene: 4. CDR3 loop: CASSLVPGQGDYGYTF. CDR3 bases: TGTGCCAGCAGCTTGGTGCCGGGACAGGGGGACTATGGCTACACCTTC. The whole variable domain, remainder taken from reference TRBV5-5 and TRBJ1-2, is DAGVTQSPTHLIKTRGQQVTLRCSPISGHKSVSWYQQVLGQGPQFIFQYYEKEERGRGNFPDRFSARQFPNYSSELNVNALLLGDSALYLCASSLVPGQGDYGYTFGSGTRLTVV.